Below, one T cell receptor beta chain is given with its context. The antigen is unknown. This specimen belongs to a study of cytomegalovirus exposure and HLA in healthy donors. Across the study: When just under 400 donors were genotyped, about 80% of them were found to fall in the Caucasian-associated ancestry cluster.

Study results and limitations: In vitro confirmation showed a few CMV-associated chains to be CMV antigen specific. Relative to the approximately 680-donor mean, N-insertions were reportedly fewer in an Asian-associated ancestry cluster in a later analysis.

This CDR3 is built from 15 residues. Trimming cost V 8 bases and J 4 bases, with 20 bases left between them. CDR1 is MDHEN, CDR2 SYDVKM, per germline. 13 Jbeta primers and 60 Vbeta primers were used for the PCR. The assay was immunoSEQ multiplex PCR, and TCRdb's table has in-frame clones only and misses some. The table has over 100,000 clones, approximately 60% seen once. This TCR came from a woman aged 25 to 45 in good health and CMV-seronegative. Material for sequencing was PBMCs. The chain employs TRBV28 and TRBJ1-2, with D unresolved. CDR3 loop: CASDPVTRTTYGYTF. The CDR3 nucleotides are TGTGCCAGCGACCCAGTCACCCGAACTACCTATGGCTACACCTTC.